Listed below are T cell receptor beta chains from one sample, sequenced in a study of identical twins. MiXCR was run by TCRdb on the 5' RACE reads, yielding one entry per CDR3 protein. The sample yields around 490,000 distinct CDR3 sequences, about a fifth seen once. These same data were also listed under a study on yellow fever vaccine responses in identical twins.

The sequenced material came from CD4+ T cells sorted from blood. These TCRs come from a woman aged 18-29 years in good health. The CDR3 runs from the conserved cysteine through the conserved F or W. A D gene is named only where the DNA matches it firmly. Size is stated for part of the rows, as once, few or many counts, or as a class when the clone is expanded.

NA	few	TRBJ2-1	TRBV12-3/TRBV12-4	TGTGCCAGCTCCCAGTTTTACAATGAGCAGTTCTTC	CASSQFYNEQFF
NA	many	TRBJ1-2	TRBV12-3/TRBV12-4	TGTGCCAGCCGAGGGGGGGACTATGGCTACACCTTC	CASRGGDYGYTF
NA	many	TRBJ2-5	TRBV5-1	TGCGCCAGCAGTTTGAGATCCGGGGATCAAGAGACCCAGTACTTC	CASSLRSGDQETQYF
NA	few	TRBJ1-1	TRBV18	TGTGCCAGCTCACCACAGGAGGGGGGCACTGAAGCTTTCTTT	CASSPQEGGTEAFF
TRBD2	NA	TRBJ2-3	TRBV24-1	TGTGCCACCAGTGATTGGACTAGCGGGGGGAGCACAGATACGCAGTATTTT	CATSDWTSGGSTDTQYF
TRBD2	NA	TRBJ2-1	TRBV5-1	TGCGCCAGCAGCTTGCCCGGACTAGCGGGGGTAAATGAGCAGTTCTTC	CASSLPGLAGVNEQFF
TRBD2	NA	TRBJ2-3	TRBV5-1	TGCGCCAGCAGCGTACTAGCGGGAGAGGCTACGCAGTATTTT	CASSVLAGEATQYF
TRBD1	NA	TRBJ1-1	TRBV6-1	TGTGCCACCTTGGGACAGGGATTTACTGAAGCTTTCTTT	CATLGQGFTEAFF
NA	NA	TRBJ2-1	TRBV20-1	TGCAGTGCTAGCCAAATGGGACATTCTTCGGGCAATGAGCAGTTCTTC	CSASQMGHSSGNEQFF
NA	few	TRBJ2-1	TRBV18	TGTGCCAGCTCACCGCCTGTTCGAAGGAATGAGCAGTTCTTC	CASSPPVRRNEQFF
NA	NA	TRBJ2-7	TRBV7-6	TGTGCCAGCAGCTTAGCGGGGGGCCCACGGGGATACGAGCAGTACTTC	CASSLAGGPRGYEQYF
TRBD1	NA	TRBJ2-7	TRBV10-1	TGCGCCAGCAGTGATTTGGGACAGCCCTACGAGCAGTACTTC	CASSDLGQPYEQYF
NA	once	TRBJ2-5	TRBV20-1	TGCAGTGCCAAGACAGCAGGAGAGACCCAGTACTTC	CSAKTAGETQYF
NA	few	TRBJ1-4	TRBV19	TGTGCCAGTAGCGCAGGATTTGCAACTAATGAAAAACTGTTTTTT	CASSAGFATNEKLFF
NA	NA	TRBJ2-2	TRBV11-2	TGTGCCAGCAGCTTAGGGCTAGGCGCCGGGGAGCTGTTTTTT	CASSLGLGAGELFF
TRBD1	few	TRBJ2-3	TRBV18	TGTGCCAGCTCACCATTATTGGGACAGGGCTCAGATACGCAGTATTTT	CASSPLLGQGSDTQYF
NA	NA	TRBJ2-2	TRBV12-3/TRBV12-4	TGTGCCAGCAGTTTAGTAAGAGGACTCGGGGAGCTGTTTTTT	CASSLVRGLGELFF
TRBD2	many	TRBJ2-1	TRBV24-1	TGTGCCACCAGTGATGCGGGACTAGCGGGTCACAATGAGCAGTTCTTC	CATSDAGLAGHNEQFF
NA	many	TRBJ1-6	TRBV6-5	TGTGCCAGCAGTTTCGAACAGGGCCGGGGTTCACCCCTCCACTTT	CASSFEQGRGSPLHF
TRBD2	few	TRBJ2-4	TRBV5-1	TGCGCCAGCAGCTATAGCGGGAGCAACGGCAAAAACATTCAGTACTTC	CASSYSGSNGKNIQYF
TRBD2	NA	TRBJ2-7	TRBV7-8	TGTGCCAGCAGCTTAGCGGGGGGACTAGCGGGAGTAGGCGAGCAGTACTTC	CASSLAGGLAGVGEQYF
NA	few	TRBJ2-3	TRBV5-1	TGCGCCAGCAGCTCGACCTGGGCAGATACGCAGTATTTT	CASSSTWADTQYF
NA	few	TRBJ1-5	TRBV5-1	TGCGCCAGCAGCTCGGGACGAAATCAGCCCCAGCATTTT	CASSSGRNQPQHF
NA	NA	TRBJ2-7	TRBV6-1	TGTGCCAGCAGCGAAGGGACTTCCAGTAACGAGCAGTACTTC	CASSEGTSSNEQYF
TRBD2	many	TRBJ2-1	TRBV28	TGTGCCAGCAGTTTATACCCGCTAGCGGGGTCCTACAATGAGCAGTTCTTC	CASSLYPLAGSYNEQFF
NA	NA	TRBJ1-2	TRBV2	TGTGCCAGCAGTGAGGTCCTTGACCATGGCTACACCTTC	CASSEVLDHGYTF
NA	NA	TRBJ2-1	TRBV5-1	TGCGCCAGCAGCTTGGGGGGACCTGAGCAGTTCTTC	CASSLGGPEQFF
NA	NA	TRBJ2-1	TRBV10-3	TGTGCCATCAGTACGTCTTGGGATGAGCAGTTCTTC	CAISTSWDEQFF
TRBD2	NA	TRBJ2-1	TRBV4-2	TGTGCCAGCAGCCAAGATACTAGCGGAACCTACAATGAGCAGTTCTTC	CASSQDTSGTYNEQFF
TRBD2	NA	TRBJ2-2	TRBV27	TGTGCCAGCAGTTTTCTGGGGCGGGAGGGCACCGGGGAGCTGTTTTTT	CASSFLGREGTGELFF
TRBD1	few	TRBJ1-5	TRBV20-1	TGCAGTGCTAGGGACAGGCCGGACAGCAATCAGCCCCAGCATTTT	CSARDRPDSNQPQHF
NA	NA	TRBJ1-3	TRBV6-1	TGTGCCAGCAGTAGTCTGGTCGCTGGAAACACCATATATTTT	CASSSLVAGNTIYF
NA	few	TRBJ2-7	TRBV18	TGTGCCAGCTCACCGGGCCGAGAGCCCTACGAGCAGTACTTC	CASSPGREPYEQYF
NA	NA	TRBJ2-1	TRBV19	TGTGCCAGTAGTATTGGGACTTCGACGGCAACGAATGAGCAGTTCTTC	CASSIGTSTATNEQFF
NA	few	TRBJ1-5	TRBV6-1	TGTGCCAGCAGCCGGGGGTACGGCAATCAGCCCCAGCATTTT	CASSRGYGNQPQHF
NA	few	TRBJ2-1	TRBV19	TGTGCCAGTATAGGGGACACCCACAATGAGCAGTTCTTC	CASIGDTHNEQFF
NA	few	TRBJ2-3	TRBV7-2	TGTGCCAGCAGCTTAGCGCACTCCAGTTTTTGGTTACTGGATACGCAGTATTTT	CASSLAHSSFWLLDTQYF
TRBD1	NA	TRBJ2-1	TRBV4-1	TGCGCCAGCAGCTGGGACAGGGGGCAGGGTGAGCAGTTCTTC	CASSWDRGQGEQFF
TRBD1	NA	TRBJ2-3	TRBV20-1	TGCAGTGGGTCGGACAGGGGTCTCTACACAGATACGCAGTATTTT	CSGSDRGLYTDTQYF
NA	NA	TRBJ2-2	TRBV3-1	TGTGCCAGCAGCCATCGCAGGCCCTCCGGCGGGGAGCTGTTTTTT	CASSHRRPSGGELFF
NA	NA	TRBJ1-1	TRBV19	TGTGCCAGTAGTATCTCAGGGTACGGTGAAGCTTTCTTT	CASSISGYGEAFF
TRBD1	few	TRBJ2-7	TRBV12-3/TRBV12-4	TGTGCCAGCAGTTCCCTAGGGACAGGGGGTGAGCAGTACTTC	CASSSLGTGGEQYF
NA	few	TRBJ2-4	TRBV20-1	TGCAGTGCTAGAGAGGCGGGGACCGACGCCAAAAACATTCAGTACTTC	CSAREAGTDAKNIQYF
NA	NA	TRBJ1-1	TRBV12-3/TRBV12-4	TGTGCCAGCAGGCTCCAGGGACAGAACACTGAAGCTTTCTTT	CASRLQGQNTEAFF
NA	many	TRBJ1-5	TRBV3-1	TGTGCCAGCAGCCAAGAAGGTCAGCCCCAGCATTTT	CASSQEGQPQHF
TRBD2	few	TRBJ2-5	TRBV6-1	TGTGCCAGCAGTCCACGGACTAGCGGGGTTGAGACCCAGTACTTC	CASSPRTSGVETQYF
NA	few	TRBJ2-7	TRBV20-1	TGCAGTGCTAGAGATAGGAAGGGGTCGACCTACGAGCAGTACTTC	CSARDRKGSTYEQYF
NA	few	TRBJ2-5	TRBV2	TGTGCCAGCAGTCCTCTAAGGGCTTTCCAAGAGACCCAGTACTTC	CASSPLRAFQETQYF
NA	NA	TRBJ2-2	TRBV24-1	TGTGCCACCAGTGATCCAGGGCCCGGGGAGCTGTTTTTT	CATSDPGPGELFF
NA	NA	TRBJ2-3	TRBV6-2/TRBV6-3	TGTGCCAGCAGTTCCAGACAAAGGGCCCGCACAGATACGCAGTATTTT	CASSSRQRARTDTQYF
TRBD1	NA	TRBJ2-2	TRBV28	TGTGCCAGCAGTACGGGACAGGGAATCCCCGGGGAGCTGTTTTTT	CASSTGQGIPGELFF
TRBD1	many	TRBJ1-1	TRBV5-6	TGTGCCAGCACGGGACAGATGAACACTGAAGCTTTCTTT	CASTGQMNTEAFF
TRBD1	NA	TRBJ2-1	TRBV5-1	TGCGCCAGCAGCGAACCTACAGGGGGCCACGAGCAGTTCTTC	CASSEPTGGHEQFF
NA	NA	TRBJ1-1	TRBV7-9	TGTGCCAGCAGCTTGGGGGCAGCGGGCACTGAAGCTTTCTTT	CASSLGAAGTEAFF
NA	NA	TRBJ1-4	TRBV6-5	TGTGCCAGCAGTTACTCGACGACTAATAATGAAAAACTGTTTTTT	CASSYSTTNNEKLFF